This T cell receptor (beta chain) was identified during a study of CD8+ T cells in alopecia areata. Reverse transcribed after extraction, RNA yielded cDNA as the sequencing template. Data came from immunoSEQ multiplex PCR; TCRdb stores just in-frame clones and leaves some out. The sample lists 90,000 to 150,000 clones, roughly two fifths occurring once. Sequencing used CD4+ T cells sorted from blood. The TCR sequence derives from a human donor with alopecia areata.

Written as DNA, the CDR3 is TGTGCCAGCAGCCCGACAGGGGGCGATTATGGCTACACCTTC. It specifies CASSPTGGDYGYTF. This sequence joins TRBV7-2 and TRBJ1-2, with 10 bases aligning to TRBD1. With 5 bases clipped from V and 5 bases from J, the junction kept 5 bases outside the gene matches. The CDR3 has 14 amino acids. CDR1 is SGHTA, CDR2 FQGNSA, per germline. Filled out from reference TRBV7-2 and TRBJ1-2, the complete variable domain reads GAGVSQSPSNKVTEKGKDVELRCDPISGHTALYWYRQSLGQGLEFLIYFQGNSAPDKSGLPSDRFSAERTGGSVSTLTIQRTQQEDSAVYLCASSPTGGDYGYTFGSGTRLTVV.